A single sample gave rise to the 4 T cell receptor beta chains below, sequenced in a study of read filtering for tumor transcriptome and immune sequencing. The library was built from around 380 ng RNA with molecular barcoded adaptors for alpha/delta and beta/gamma chains. TCRdb reprocessed the reads via MiXCR and lists one record per CDR3 protein. The sample lists tens of thousands of distinct CDR3 sequences; nearly 20% were seen once. Material for sequencing was a population of CD138-negative cells sorted from bone marrow. Source of these receptors: a donor at least 40 years old with multiple myeloma.

With regard to this clonotype: A much more abundant neighbour one base away suggests this may be a read error. V gene TRBV19 combines with J gene TRBJ2-5; maybe TRBD2 (6 bases). The CDR3 totals 14 residues. Germline values: CDR1 LNHDA, CDR2 SQIVND (reference sequence). CDR3 nucleotide sequence: TGTGCCAGTAGGCCGGGACTGAGGCAAGAGATCCAGTACTTC. It is translated as CASRPGLRQEIQYF.

This clonotype was detected many times. The chain uses TRBV11-2 and TRBJ2-5; 8 bases agree with TRBD1. Losses at the gene ends were 2 bases for V and 1 base for J; bases not matched to a gene: 6. The CDR3 contains 16 residues. The germline gives CDR1 SGHAT, CDR2 FQNNGV. The CDR3 region has the DNA TGTGCCAGCAGCTTATCAGGACAGGGTATCCAAGAGACCCAGTACTTC. This gives the protein CASSLSGQGIQETQYF. The full variable domain, rest sourced from reference TRBV11-2 and TRBJ2-5, is EAGVAQSPRYKIIEKRQSVAFWCNPISGHATLYWYQQILGQGPKLLIQFQNNGVVDDSQLPKDRFSAERLKGVDSTLKIQPAKLEDSAVYLCASSLSGQGIQETQYFGPGTRLLVL.

In the case of this clonotype: An end of the junction does not agree with germline; a read error may underlie this. The chain links TRBV20-1 to TRBJ2-5; D remains unclear. The CDR3 spans 14 residues. Germline CDR1 and CDR2: DFQATT and SNEGSKA (reference sequence). CDR3 protein: CCARDMARIEAQYF. CDR3 in DNA: TGCTGTGCTAGAGATATGGCTAGAATTGAGGCCCAGTACTTC.

This clonotype has a count of ten or more. The chain joins TRBV7-2 to TRBJ2-3, with TRBD2 matching over 9 bases. The CDR3 runs to 16 residues. Germline V gene lookup returns CDR1 SGHTA and CDR2 FQGNSA. V shed 5 bases and J 2 bases; nucleotides not matched to a gene: 8. The CDR3 bases are TGTGCCAGCAGCCTCGTAGCGGGGGCCTTCACAGATACGCAGTATTTT. It yields the protein CASSLVAGAFTDTQYF.